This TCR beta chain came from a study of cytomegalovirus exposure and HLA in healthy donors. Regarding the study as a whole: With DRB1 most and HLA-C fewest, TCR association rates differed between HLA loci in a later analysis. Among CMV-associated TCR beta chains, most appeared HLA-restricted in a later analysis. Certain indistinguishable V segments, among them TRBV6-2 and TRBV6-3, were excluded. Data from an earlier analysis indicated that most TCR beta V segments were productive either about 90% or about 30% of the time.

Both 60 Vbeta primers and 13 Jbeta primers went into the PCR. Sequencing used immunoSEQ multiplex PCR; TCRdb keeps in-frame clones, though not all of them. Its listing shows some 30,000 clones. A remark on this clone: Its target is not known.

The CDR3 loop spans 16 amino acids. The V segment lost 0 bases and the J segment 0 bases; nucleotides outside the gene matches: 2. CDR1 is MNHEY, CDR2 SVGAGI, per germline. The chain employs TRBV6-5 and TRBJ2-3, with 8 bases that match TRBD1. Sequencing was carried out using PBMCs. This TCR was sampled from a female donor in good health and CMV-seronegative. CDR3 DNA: TGTGCCAGCAGTTACTCTAGGACAGGGAGCACAGATACGCAGTATTTT. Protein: CASSYSRTGSTDTQYF.